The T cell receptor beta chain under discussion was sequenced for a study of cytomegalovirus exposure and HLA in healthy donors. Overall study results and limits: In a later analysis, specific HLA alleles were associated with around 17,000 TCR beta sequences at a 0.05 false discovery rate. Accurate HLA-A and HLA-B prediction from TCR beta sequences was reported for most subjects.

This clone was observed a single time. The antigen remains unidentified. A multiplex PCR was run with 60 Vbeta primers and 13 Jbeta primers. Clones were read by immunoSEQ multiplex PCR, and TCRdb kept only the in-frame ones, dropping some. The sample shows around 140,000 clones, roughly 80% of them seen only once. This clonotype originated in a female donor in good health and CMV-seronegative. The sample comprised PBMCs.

The DNA for the CDR3 is TGTGCCAGCAAGGGGAACAGGGGCAATCAGCCCCAGCATTTT. Its translation: CASKGNRGNQPQHF. The V gene is TRBV6-5, the J gene TRBJ1-5; D is possibly TRBD1 (6 bases). The CDR3 runs 14 residues. Per the germline V gene, CDR1 is MNHEY and CDR2 is SVGAGI. V was trimmed by 7 bases and J by 2 bases, leaving 12 bases between them.